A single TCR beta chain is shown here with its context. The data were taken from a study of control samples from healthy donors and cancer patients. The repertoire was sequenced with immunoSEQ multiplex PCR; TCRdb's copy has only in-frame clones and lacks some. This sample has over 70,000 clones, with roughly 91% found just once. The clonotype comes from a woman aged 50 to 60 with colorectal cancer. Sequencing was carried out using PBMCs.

The CDR3 loop reads CASSQTGVKTQYF. DNA of the CDR3: TGTGCCAGCAGTCAGACAGGGGTCAAGACCCAGTACTTC. The J gene is TRBJ2-5, the V gene TRBV7-2, with 8 bases aligning to TRBD1. V shed 6 bases and J 6 bases; nucleotides not matched to a gene: 6. CDR3 length: 13 amino acids. Germline V gene lookup returns CDR1 SGHTA and CDR2 FQGNSA. Looking up the rest from reference TRBV7-2 and TRBJ2-5 gives the full variable domain: GAGVSQSPSNKVTEKGKDVELRCDPISGHTALYWYRQSLGQGLEFLIYFQGNSAPDKSGLPSDRFSAERTGGSVSTLTIQRTQQEDSAVYLCASSQTGVKTQYFGPGTRLLVL.